Shown below are 28 T cell receptor beta chains from a single sample sequenced in a study of cytomegalovirus exposure and HLA in healthy donors. The PCR employed 60 Vbeta primers together with 13 Jbeta primers. Sequencing used immunoSEQ multiplex PCR; TCRdb keeps in-frame clones, though not all of them. The table has about 130,000 clones, around 73% seen once. Sequenced material: PBMCs. The source of these receptors is a man under 40 in good health and CMV-seropositive.

This chain joins TRBV28 and TRBJ2-3, with a possible D match to TRBD2 (6 bases). Germline V gene data show CDR1 as MDHEN and CDR2 as SYDVKM. CDR3 length equals 14 residues. V lost 8 bases to trimming and J lost 0 bases, with 12 bases between them. CDR3 nucleotides: TGTGCCAGCGGGGAGGCTCCTAGCACAGATACGCAGTATTTT. Protein product: CASGEAPSTDTQYF.

The gene calls are TRBV7-6 and TRBJ1-1; a weak D match, TRBD1 (6 bases). Deletions cut 5 bases from V and 1 base from J, with 8 bases between. Germline-derived CDR1 and CDR2 are SGHVS and FNYEAQ. The CDR3 has 13 residues. In DNA, the CDR3 is TGTGCCAGCAGCAAGGACAGGAACACTGAAGCTTTCTTT. It yields the protein CASSKDRNTEAFF.

This chain uses TRBV16 with TRBJ1-2; D uncertain. V lost 3 bases to trimming and J lost 4 bases, with 15 bases between them. Germline assignment: CDR1 KGHSY and CDR2 FQNENV. This CDR3 spans 15 amino acids. The CDR3 nucleotides read TGTGCCAGCAGCCAGTCCGTCAGAAGAATCTATGGCTACACCTTC. It specifies CASSQSVRRIYGYTF.

The chain is built from TRBV6-5 and TRBJ2-2, with D possibly TRBD2 on 5 matching bases. Trimming left V 6 bases short and J 7 bases short, with 15 bases between. The CDR3 loop spans 14 amino acids. Germline CDR1 and CDR2: MNHEY and SVGAGI. The CDR3 here is CASRDWESGGELFF. The DNA for the CDR3 is TGTGCCAGCAGGGACTGGGAAAGCGGCGGGGAGCTGTTTTTT.

The chain has TRBV6-5 and TRBJ2-3, with 7 bases identical to TRBD2. Germline V gives CDR1 MNHEY, CDR2 SVGAGI. The V gene end was trimmed by 9 bases and the J gene end by 3 bases; junction bases not matched to a gene: 6. The CDR3 totals 13 residues. For the CDR3, the DNA is TGTGCCAGTGGGCAGGGAGGGACAGATACGCAGTATTTT. Its translation: CASGQGGTDTQYF.

This clone was observed a few times. The CDR3 region is CATSRDSRLSSDYSYEQYF. The CDR3 bases are TGTGCCACCAGCAGAGATTCACGTCTGTCCAGTGACTACTCCTACGAGCAGTACTTC. V usage is TRBV15 and J usage is TRBJ2-7; perhaps TRBD2 as D (5 bases). The CDR3 has 19 residues. Trimming shortened V by 0 bases and J by 0 bases, and 21 bases separated the two germline ends. Germline values: CDR1 LNHNV, CDR2 YYDKDF (reference sequence).

The table lists this clone with a count of one. J is TRBJ1-1 and V is TRBV7-8; possibly TRBD1 for D (6 bases). The germline CDR1 and CDR2 sequences are SGHVS and FQNEAQ. The CDR3 is 14 residues long. Between the trimmed V and J ends, which lost 3 bases and 11 bases, there was a span of 19 bases. CDR3 loop: CASSFRQAPFGAFF. In nucleotides, the CDR3 is TGTGCCAGCAGCTTTCGACAGGCCCCCTTTGGGGCTTTCTTT.

CDR3 coding DNA: TGTGCCAGCACCCTAAGGGCTAGCGGGGGAGGAGCTCTTGCGTCCAATGAGCAGTTCTTC. Amino acid sequence: CASTLRASGGGALASNEQFF. The J gene is TRBJ2-1, the V gene TRBV27; the match to TRBD2 covers 10 bases. CDR3 length: 20 amino acids. The germline gives CDR1 MNHEY, CDR2 SMNVEV (reference sequence). Trimming took 7 bases from V and 6 from J; bases not matched to a gene: 24.

This clone has just one count. Distinct nucleotide sequences in the sample also encode this CDR3. The chain combines TRBV18 with TRBJ2-7, with TRBD1 matching 8 bases. V shed 3 bases and J 2 bases; nucleotides not matched to a gene: 3. The CDR3 runs to 14 residues. In germline, CDR1 is KGHSH, CDR2 LQKENI. The CDR3 region has the DNA TGTGCCAGCTCACCTACAGGGGGAGCCTACGAGCAGTACTTC. Protein product: CASSPTGGAYEQYF.

The chain employs TRBV18 and TRBJ2-3; 9 nucleotides match TRBD2. Germline CDR1 and CDR2: KGHSH and LQKENI. The CDR3 runs to 15 residues. Trimming took 3 bases from V and 13 from J; bases not matched to a gene: 14. CDR3 sequence: CASSPPSSGDPVEYF. In DNA form, the CDR3 reads TGTGCCAGCTCACCTCCTTCTAGCGGGGACCCAGTGGAGTATTTT. Variable domain in full (rest from reference TRBV18 and TRBJ2-3): NAGVMQNPRHLVRRRGQEARLRCSPMKGHSHVYWYRQLPEEGLKFMVYLQKENIIDESGMPKERFSAEFPKEGPSILRIQQVVRGDSAAYFCASSPPSSGDPVEYFGPGTRLTVL.

This chain links TRBV9 with TRBJ1-2; 10 bases map to TRBD1. Trimming removed 10 bases from V and 1 base from J; junction bases left unmatched: 10. From germline, CDR1 is SGDLS and CDR2 YYNGEE. This CDR3 is built from 15 residues. In nucleotides, the CDR3 is TGTGCCCTCTGGACGGGGGACAGGGGTAACTATGGCTACACCTTC. This encodes CALWTGDRGNYGYTF.

The chain is built from TRBV6-5 and TRBJ2-1; possible D gene TRBD2, 6 bases. Trimming stripped 5 bases from V and 7 bases from J, with 18 bases between. Germline values: CDR1 MNHEY, CDR2 SVGAGI. There are 15 residues in the CDR3. CDR3 residues: CASSTGDRLRNEQFF. The DNA of the CDR3 is TGTGCCAGCAGTACGGGGGATCGGCTGCGAAATGAGCAGTTCTTC.

The chain has TRBV28 and TRBJ2-7; D is perhaps TRBD2 (6 bases). The germline V gene has CDR1 MDHEN and CDR2 SYDVKM. The CDR3 totals 14 residues. Trimming left V 7 bases short and J 5 bases short, with 18 bases between. Written as DNA, the CDR3 is TGTGCCAGCACCTTTCGTGCCGGGAGTAACGAGCAGTACTTC. Translation gives CASTFRAGSNEQYF.

The chain recombines TRBV27 with TRBJ2-2; a weak D match, TRBD2 (5 bases). Trimming pared 4 bases from V and 4 bases from J, leaving 16 bases between. The CDR3 is made up of 16 amino acids. Germline loops: CDR1 MNHEY, CDR2 SMNVEV (reference sequence). The chain's CDR3 is CASSYLGVGSTGELFF. The CDR3 coding sequence is TGTGCCAGCAGTTATCTGGGCGTGGGGAGCACCGGGGAGCTGTTTTTT.

J is TRBJ2-1 and V is TRBV5-4, with 9 bases aligning to TRBD1. This CDR3 contains 15 residues. The germline gives CDR1 SGHNT, CDR2 YYREEE (reference sequence). V lost 4 bases, J lost 6 bases, and 8 bases stayed unmatched. The CDR3 DNA follows: TGTGCCAGCAGCCCTCGACAGGGGGGGCTCAATGAGCAGTTCTTC. It translates to CASSPRQGGLNEQFF.

This chain uses TRBV9 with TRBJ2-5, with D perhaps matching TRBD2 (5 bases). The CDR3 covers 16 residues. CDR1 is SGDLS, CDR2 YYNGEE, per germline. The V end lost 0 bases, the J end lost 5 bases, and 17 bases lay between the germline ends. CDR3 coding DNA: TGTGCCAGCAGCGTAGTTAGTGGGAGCGCCGGTGAGACCCAGTACTTC. This codes for CASSVVSGSAGETQYF.

The J gene is TRBJ2-3, the V gene TRBV6-1, with 10 bases matching TRBD1. In germline, CDR1 is MNHNS, CDR2 SASEGT. Trimming removed 4 bases from V and 9 bases from J; junction bases left unmatched: 10. CDR3 length equals 15 residues. The CDR3 DNA follows: TGTGCCAGCAGTGGAACGACAGGGGGCCGTGGGACGCAGTATTTT. Residues: CASSGTTGGRGTQYF.

The chain links TRBV7-6 to TRBJ2-7, with D uncertain. The length of the CDR3 is 13 residues. Trimming stripped 4 bases from V and 0 bases from J, with 7 bases between. The germline CDR1 and CDR2 sequences are SGHVS and FNYEAQ. The CDR3 DNA is TGTGCCAGCAGCTCGACAACCTCCTACGAGCAGTACTTC. Translated: CASSSTTSYEQYF.

V gene TRBV5-6 combines with J gene TRBJ1-2; tentatively, D is TRBD1 (6 bases). In germline, CDR1 is SGHDT, CDR2 YYEEEE. There are 14 residues in the CDR3. V lost 7 bases and J lost 6, with 19 bases in between. As DNA, the CDR3 is TGTGCCAGCGCGAAGCGGCAGGGGACCCATGGCTACACCTTC. This codes for CASAKRQGTHGYTF.

Details on this clone: The junction departs from the called germline gene at one end, perhaps through a read error. J is TRBJ2-1 and V is TRBV7-7; 8 bases agree with TRBD2. There are 16 residues in the CDR3. Germline CDR1 reads SSHAT; CDR2 reads FNYEAQ (reference sequence). The chain's CDR3 is CASSLGTSGSYNEQFF. CDR3 DNA: TGTGCTAGCAGCTTGGGGACTAGTGGGTCCTACAATGAGCAGTTCTTC.

In the case of this clone: Other DNA sequences in this sample translate to the same CDR3. V and J are TRBV9 and TRBJ2-3, with 14 positions matching TRBD2. Per the germline V gene, CDR1 is SGDLS and CDR2 is YYNGEE. V dropped 0 bases and J dropped 4; count of bases not matched to a gene: 1. CDR3 length equals 16 residues. CDR3 bases: TGTGCCAGCAGCGTAGTGGGACTAGCGGGAGCAGATACGCAGTATTTT. Amino acids: CASSVVGLAGADTQYF.

The CDR3 DNA reads as TGTGCCAGCAGCCGAATAGGACAGGGAACCTACAATGAGCAGTTCTTC. Translating it yields CASSRIGQGTYNEQFF. The chain is built from TRBV4-2 and TRBJ2-1; 8 nucleotides line up with TRBD1. The CDR3 consists of 16 residues. V shed 4 bases and J 2 bases; nucleotides not matched to a gene: 7. Germline V gives CDR1 LGHNA, CDR2 YNFKEQ.

This clone was recorded only once. DNA of the CDR3: TGTGCCAGCAGTTTCCTCGGTCAGCGAAATCAGCCCCAGCATTTT. Translating it yields CASSFLGQRNQPQHF. The chain joins TRBV28 to TRBJ1-5; D gene uncertain. The CDR3 runs to 15 residues. The germline V gene encodes CDR1 MDHEN and CDR2 SYDVKM. The V end lost 3 bases, the J end lost 4 bases, and 13 bases lay between the germline ends. The whole variable domain, filled in from reference TRBV28 and TRBJ1-5, reads DVKVTQSSRYLVKRTGEKVFLECVQDMDHENMFWYRQDPGLGLRLIYFSYDVKMKEKGDIPEGYSVSREKKERFSLILESASTNQTSMYLCASSFLGQRNQPQHFGDGTRLSIL.

The rearrangement links TRBV5-1 to TRBJ2-7; 11 bases fit TRBD2. The CDR3 has 17 amino acids. CDR1 SGHRS and CDR2 YFSETQ come from the germline V gene. V lost 4 bases and J lost 1; bases outside the gene matches: 10. CDR3: CASSLNIGTSGSYEQYF. CDR3 nucleotides: TGCGCCAGCAGCCTAAACATTGGGACTAGCGGTTCCTACGAGCAGTACTTC.

V usage is TRBV29-1 and J usage is TRBJ1-4, with D maybe TRBD1 (6 bases). The germline gives CDR1 SQVTM, CDR2 ANQGSEA. CDR3 length: 13 amino acids. V was trimmed by 3 bases and J by 2 bases, leaving 7 bases between them. As DNA, the CDR3 is TGCAGCGTTGACCAGGGGACTAATGAAAAACTGTTTTTT. This translates into CSVDQGTNEKLFF. Full variable domain (remainder filled in from reference TRBV29-1 and TRBJ1-4): SAVISQKPSRDICQRGTSLTIQCQVDSQVTMMFWYRQQPGQSLTLIATANQGSEATYESGFVIDKFPISRPNLTFSTLTVSNMSPEDSSIYLCSVDQGTNEKLFFGSGTQLSVL.

The V call is TRBV9, the J call TRBJ1-1; possibly TRBD1 for D (6 bases). The CDR3 spans 14 residues. The germline gives CDR1 SGDLS, CDR2 YYNGEE. Trimming took off 4 bases at V and 3 bases at J, with 13 bases between the two ends. The DNA for the CDR3 is TGTGCCAGCAGCCCCCAGACAGGCTACACTGAAGCTTTCTTT. Its protein product is CASSPQTGYTEAFF.

The genes are TRBV2 and TRBJ2-2; TRBD2 aligns across 7 bases. Germline trimming cut 7 bases from V and 3 bases from J; bases unmatched to any gene: 8. Per germline, CDR1 SNHLY and CDR2 FYNNEI. The CDR3 sequence is 15 residues long. The CDR3 loop is CASNGAAGYTGELFF. CDR3 DNA: TGTGCCAGCAATGGGGCAGCGGGATACACCGGGGAGCTGTTTTTT.

V and J are TRBV27 and TRBJ1-2, with a weak D call TRBD1 (5 bases). CDR1 is MNHEY, CDR2 SMNVEV, per germline (reference sequence). The CDR3 is made up of 13 amino acids. With 3 bases removed from V and 7 bases from J, the gap between germline ends came to 12 bases. The CDR3 spells CASSFSGTGGYTF. In DNA form, the CDR3 reads TGTGCCAGCAGTTTCTCAGGGACTGGTGGCTACACCTTC.